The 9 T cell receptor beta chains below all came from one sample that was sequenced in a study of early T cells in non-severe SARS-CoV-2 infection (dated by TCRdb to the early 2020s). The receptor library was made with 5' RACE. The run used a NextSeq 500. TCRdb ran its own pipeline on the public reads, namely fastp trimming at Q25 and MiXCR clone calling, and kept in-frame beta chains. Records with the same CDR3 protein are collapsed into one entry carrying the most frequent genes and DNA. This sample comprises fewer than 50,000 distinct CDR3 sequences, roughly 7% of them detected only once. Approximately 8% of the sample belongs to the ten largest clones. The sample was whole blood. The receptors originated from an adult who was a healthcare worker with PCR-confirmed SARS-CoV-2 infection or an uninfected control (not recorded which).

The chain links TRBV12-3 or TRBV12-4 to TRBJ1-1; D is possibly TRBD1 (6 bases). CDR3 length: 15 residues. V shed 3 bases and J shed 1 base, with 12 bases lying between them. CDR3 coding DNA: TGTGCCAGCAGTTTGTGGGGGCTCGAGAACACTGAAGCTTTCTTT. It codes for CASSLWGLENTEAFF.

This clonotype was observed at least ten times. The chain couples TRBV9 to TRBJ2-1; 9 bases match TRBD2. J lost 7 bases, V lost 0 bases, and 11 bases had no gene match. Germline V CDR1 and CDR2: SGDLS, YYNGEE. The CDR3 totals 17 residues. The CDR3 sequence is CASSVAGAGGLGNEQFF. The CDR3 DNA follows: TGTGCCAGCAGCGTAGCCGGTGCGGGGGGGCTTGGAAATGAGCAGTTCTTC.

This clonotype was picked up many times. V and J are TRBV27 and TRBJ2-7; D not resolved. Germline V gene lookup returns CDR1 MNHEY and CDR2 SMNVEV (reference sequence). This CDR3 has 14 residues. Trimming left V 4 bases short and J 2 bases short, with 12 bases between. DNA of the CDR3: TGTGCCAGCAGTTCAAAAGACAACACCTACGAGCAGTACTTC. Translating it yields CASSSKDNTYEQYF.

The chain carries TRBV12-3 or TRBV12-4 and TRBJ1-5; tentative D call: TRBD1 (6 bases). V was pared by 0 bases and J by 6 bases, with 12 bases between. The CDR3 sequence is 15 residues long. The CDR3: CASSLANKGGQPQHF. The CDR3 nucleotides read TGTGCCAGCAGTTTAGCTAATAAGGGGGGTCAGCCCCAGCATTTT.

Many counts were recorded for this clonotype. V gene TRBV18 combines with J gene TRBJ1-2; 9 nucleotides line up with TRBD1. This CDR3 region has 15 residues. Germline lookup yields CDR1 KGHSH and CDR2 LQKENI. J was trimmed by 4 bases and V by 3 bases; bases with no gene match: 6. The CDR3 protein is CASSPPGTGTYGYTF. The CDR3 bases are TGTGCCAGCTCACCTCCCGGGACAGGGACCTATGGCTACACCTTC.

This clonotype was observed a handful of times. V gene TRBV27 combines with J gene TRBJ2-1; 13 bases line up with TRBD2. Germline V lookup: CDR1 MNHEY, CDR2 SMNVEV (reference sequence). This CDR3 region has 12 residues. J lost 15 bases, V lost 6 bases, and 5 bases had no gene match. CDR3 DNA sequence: TGTGCCAGCAGGGGACTAGCGGGGTTTCTGTTCTTC. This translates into CASRGLAGFLFF.

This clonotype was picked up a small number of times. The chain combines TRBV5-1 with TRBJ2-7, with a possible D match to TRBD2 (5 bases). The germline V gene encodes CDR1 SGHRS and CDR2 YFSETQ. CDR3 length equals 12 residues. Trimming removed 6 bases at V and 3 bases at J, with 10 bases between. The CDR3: CASKDSDYEQYF. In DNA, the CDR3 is TGCGCCAGCAAGGACTCAGACTACGAGCAGTACTTC.

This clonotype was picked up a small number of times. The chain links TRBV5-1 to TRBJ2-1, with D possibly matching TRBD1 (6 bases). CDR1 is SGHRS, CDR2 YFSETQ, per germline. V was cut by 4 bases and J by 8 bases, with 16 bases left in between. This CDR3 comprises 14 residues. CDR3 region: CASSDNVRGDEQFF. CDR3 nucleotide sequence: TGCGCCAGCAGCGACAACGTCAGGGGCGATGAGCAGTTCTTC. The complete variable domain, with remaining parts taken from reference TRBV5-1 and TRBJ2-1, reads KAGVTQTPRYLIKTRGQQVTLSCSPISGHRSVSWYQQTPGQGLQFLFEYFSETQRNKGNFPGRFSGRQFSNSRSEMNVSTLELGDSALYLCASSDNVRGDEQFFGPGTRLTVL.

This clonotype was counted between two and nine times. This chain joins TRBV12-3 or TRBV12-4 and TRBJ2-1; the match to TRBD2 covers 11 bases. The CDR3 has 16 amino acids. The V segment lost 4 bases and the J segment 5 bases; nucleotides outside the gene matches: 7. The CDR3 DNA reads TGTGCCAGCAGTTCCTTAGCGGGGGGGGCCCACAATGAGCAGTTCTTC. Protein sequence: CASSSLAGGAHNEQFF.